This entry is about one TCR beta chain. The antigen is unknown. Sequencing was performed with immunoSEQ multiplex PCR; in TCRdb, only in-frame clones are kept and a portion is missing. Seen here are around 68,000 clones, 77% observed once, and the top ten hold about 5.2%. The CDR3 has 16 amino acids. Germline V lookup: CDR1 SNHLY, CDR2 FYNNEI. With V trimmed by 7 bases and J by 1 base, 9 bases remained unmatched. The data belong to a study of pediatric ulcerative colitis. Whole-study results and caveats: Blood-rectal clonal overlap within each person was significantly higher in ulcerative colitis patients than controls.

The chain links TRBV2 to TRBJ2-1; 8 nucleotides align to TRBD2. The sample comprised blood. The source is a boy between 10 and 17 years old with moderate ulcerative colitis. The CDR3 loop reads CASTGLAYSSYNEQFF. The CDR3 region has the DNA TGTGCCAGCACAGGACTAGCCTACTCTTCCTACAATGAGCAGTTCTTC.